The clone carrying this T cell receptor (beta chain) was counted once. Its cognate antigen is unknown. The sample is drawn from a study of T cell responses to AZD1222 COVID-19 vaccine. Repertoires were generated with immunoSEQ multiplex PCR, while TCRdb's copy carries only in-frame clones and drops some. The repertoire holds tens of thousands of clones, with roughly 90% as singletons. Findings of the study overall: The sample set comprised mostly white British donors with more females, and clonal diversity was possibly underestimated. A rise in Spike-specific TCR breadth and depth followed two AZD1222 doses.

From germline, CDR1 is SGHAT and CDR2 FQNNGV. The CDR3 sequence is 18 residues long. With 11 bases clipped from V and 7 bases from J, the junction kept 20 bases outside the gene matches. This sequence was found in an adult in good health. Sequenced here: peripheral blood, sampled on day 0 of MenACWY control vaccination. The chain links TRBV11-2 to TRBJ2-1; TRBD2 aligns across 13 bases. The DNA of the CDR3 is TGTGCCGGGAGTAACGGACTAGCGGGAGTGAGAAGGGGGAATGAGCAGTTCTTC. Amino acid sequence: CAGSNGLAGVRRGNEQFF.